This TCR beta chain was sequenced for a study of cytomegalovirus exposure and HLA in healthy donors. Overall study findings and caveats: The CMV antigen specificity of three CMV-associated chains was confirmed through in vitro analysis. Some TCR beta chains (roughly 150 of them) were listed as cytomegalovirus-associated. Subsequent analysis of the 95 to 150 validation repertoires found a tendency for first-cohort TCR clusters to co-occur.

Germline values: CDR1 KGHSH, CDR2 LQKENI. The V end lost 3 bases, the J end lost 6 bases, and 14 bases lay between the germline ends. The CDR3 runs 14 residues. A remark on this clone: What it binds is not known.

Profiling relied on immunoSEQ multiplex PCR, and the TCRdb table lists in-frame clones only, not all of them. The data contain some 250,000 clones, 90% of them singletons. The rearrangement uses TRBV18 and TRBJ1-1; maybe TRBD1 (5 bases). This sequence was found in a woman aged 18-30 years in good health and CMV-seronegative. Sequencing was carried out using PBMCs. The CDR3 loop reads CASSPNQRDPEAFF. CDR3 nucleotides: TGTGCCAGCTCACCCAACCAGCGGGACCCTGAAGCTTTCTTT.